The 18 T cell receptor beta chains reported below all come from one sample, sequenced in a study of cytomegalovirus exposure and HLA in healthy donors. Assay: immunoSEQ multiplex PCR; the TCRdb copy retains only in-frame clones and omits some. This sample yields roughly 230,000 clones, of which around 90% are seen a single time; 2.5% to 3.5% belongs to the top ten. The specimen was PBMCs. Receptor source: a woman aged 25 to 39 in good health and CMV-seronegative.

The CDR3 sequence: CAISESTGLLGEQYF. The CDR3 DNA follows: TGTGCCATCAGTGAGTCGACAGGGCTACTCGGCGAGCAGTACTTC. The chain recombines TRBV10-3 with TRBJ2-7; 7 bases align to TRBD1. This CDR3 has 15 amino acids. Germline assignment: CDR1 ENHRY and CDR2 SYGVKD. Losses at the gene ends were 0 bases for V and 6 bases for J; bases not matched to a gene: 8.

The V and J genes are TRBV9 and TRBJ2-5; D not certain. V lost 4 bases and J lost 3, with 13 bases in between. This CDR3 is built from 14 residues. Germline V gives CDR1 SGDLS, CDR2 YYNGEE. CDR3 DNA sequence: TGTGCCAGCAGCCACACCTCCACGGAAGAGACCCAGTACTTC. It encodes CASSHTSTEETQYF.

This chain links TRBV6-1 with TRBJ1-3; D gene uncertain. This CDR3 comprises 14 residues. Germline CDR1 and CDR2: MNHNS and SASEGT. The V and J ends lost 3 bases and 0 bases respectively, with 6 bases between them. The CDR3 sequence is CASSDISSGNTIYF. In DNA, the CDR3 is TGTGCCAGCAGTGACATCTCCTCTGGAAACACCATATATTTT.

This chain uses TRBV5-6 with TRBJ2-1, with 12 positions matching TRBD2. Trimming cost V 4 bases and J 5 bases; bases outside gene matches: 13. From germline, CDR1 is SGHDT and CDR2 YYEEEE. The CDR3 loop spans 18 amino acids. The CDR3 spells CASSQLTSGRKRDNEQFF. CDR3 nucleotide sequence: TGTGCCAGCAGCCAGCTTACTAGCGGGAGGAAGCGCGACAATGAGCAGTTCTTC.

The chain carries TRBV27 and TRBJ2-5; 13 bases are shared with TRBD2. The germline gives CDR1 MNHEY, CDR2 SMNVEV (reference sequence). Trimming took 5 bases from V and 4 from J; bases not matched to a gene: 4. The CDR3 consists of 15 residues. The CDR3 nucleotides read TGTGCCAGCAGTCCCGGACTAGCGGGAGCAGAGACCCAGTACTTC. This codes for CASSPGLAGAETQYF.

For the CDR3, the DNA is TGTGCCAGCAGCTTTACGGACACTTCCTACGAGCAGTACTTC. Protein sequence: CASSFTDTSYEQYF. This chain links TRBV9 with TRBJ2-7; D is possibly TRBD1 (5 bases). Germline V gene data show CDR1 as SGDLS and CDR2 as YYNGEE. The V gene lost 4 bases and the J gene lost 1 base, with 12 bases spanning the gap. This CDR3 has 14 amino acids.

The rearrangement joins TRBV5-6 to TRBJ2-7; TRBD1 or TRBD2 may be the D gene (6 bases each). Germline-derived CDR1 and CDR2 are SGHDT and YYEEEE. The CDR3 loop spans 12 amino acids. Between the trimmed V and J ends, which lost 2 bases and 7 bases, there was a span of 10 bases. The DNA for the CDR3 is TGTGCCAGCAGCTTCTTAGGGGGGGAGCAGTACTTC. Residues: CASSFLGGEQYF.

The V gene is TRBV27, the J gene TRBJ2-7; 7 nucleotides line up with TRBD1. Germline CDR1 is MNHEY and CDR2 is SMNVEV (reference sequence). J lost 1 base, V lost 6 bases, and 6 bases had no gene match. The CDR3 spans 14 residues. The CDR3 region has the DNA TGTGCCAGCAGCCCACAGGGGTTTTCCTACGAGCAGTACTTC. Its protein is CASSPQGFSYEQYF.

The sample holds one count of this clone. The V call is TRBV13, the J call TRBJ1-1; 10 nucleotides agree with TRBD1. The CDR3 runs to 15 residues. CDR1 is PRHDT and CDR2 is FYEKMQ in the germline V gene (reference sequence). V shed 5 bases and J 1 base; nucleotides not matched to a gene: 4. For the CDR3, the DNA is TGTGCCAGCAGCGCTGGGGACAGGGGGAACACTGAAGCTTTCTTT. Protein: CASSAGDRGNTEAFF.

This chain connects TRBV28 to TRBJ2-1; D unresolved. V gave up 6 bases and J gave up 0 bases, with 3 bases separating them. CDR1 is MDHEN and CDR2 is SYDVKM in the germline V gene. CDR3 length equals 12 residues. In DNA, the CDR3 is TGTGCCAGCAGCCTCTCCTACAATGAGCAGTTCTTC. Its translation: CASSLSYNEQFF.

The rearrangement joins TRBV9 to TRBJ1-1; 10 nucleotides match TRBD1. The ends lost 3 bases at V and 5 bases at J; junction bases unmatched: 1. The CDR3 consists of 13 residues. Per germline, CDR1 SGDLS and CDR2 YYNGEE. This chain's CDR3 is CASSGTGGTEAFF. For the CDR3, the DNA is TGTGCCAGCAGCGGGACAGGGGGTACTGAAGCTTTCTTT.

The V gene is TRBV4-3, the J gene TRBJ1-1; D unclear. Per germline, CDR1 LGHNA and CDR2 YSLEER. V was cut by 2 bases and J by 7 bases, with 11 bases left in between. The CDR3 contains 13 residues. The CDR3 nucleotides read TGCGCCAGCAGCCAAATAGGGAGGAATGAAGCTTTCTTT. Its translation is CASSQIGRNEAFF.

The J gene is TRBJ1-5, the V gene TRBV19; 7 bases agree with TRBD1. This CDR3 comprises 14 residues. The V gene end was trimmed by 9 bases and the J gene end by 4 bases; junction bases not matched to a gene: 9. Germline CDR1 and CDR2: LNHDA and SQIVND (reference sequence). The CDR3 nucleotides are TGTGCCAGCTTTGACAGGGTTGGGAATCAGCCCCAGCATTTT. As protein: CASFDRVGNQPQHF.

The V and J genes are TRBV6-1 and TRBJ1-1; D is ambiguous. The V gene lost 6 bases and the J gene lost 0 bases, with 14 bases spanning the gap. The CDR3 extends over 15 amino acids. Germline V CDR1 and CDR2: MNHNS, SASEGT. In nucleotides, the CDR3 is TGTGCCAGCAGGCTAAAGGGTGGGGTGAACACTGAAGCTTTCTTT. It specifies CASRLKGGVNTEAFF.

V usage is TRBV19 and J usage is TRBJ1-1; D may be TRBD1 (6 bases). The V and J ends lost 7 bases and 0 bases respectively, with 9 bases between them. This CDR3 region has 13 residues. CDR1 and CDR2 (germline): LNHDA, SQIVND (reference sequence). The CDR3 region is CASNHRVNTEAFF. CDR3 nucleotide sequence: TGTGCCAGTAATCACAGGGTGAACACTGAAGCTTTCTTT.

The chain carries TRBV15 and TRBJ1-3; D may be TRBD1 (6 bases). Germline V gene data show CDR1 as LNHNV and CDR2 as YYDKDF (reference sequence). The CDR3 runs to 15 residues. Trimming took off 0 bases at V and 4 bases at J, with 10 bases between the two ends. CDR3 region: CATSRDRGAGNTIYF. CDR3 nucleotide sequence: TGTGCCACCAGCAGAGACAGGGGAGCCGGAAACACCATATATTTT.

V gene TRBV28 combines with J gene TRBJ2-3; the D is unclear. Trimming took off 2 bases at V and 0 bases at J, with 9 bases between the two ends. In germline, CDR1 is MDHEN, CDR2 SYDVKM. The CDR3 extends over 15 amino acids. The CDR3 is CASSLDGVSTDTQYF. The CDR3 DNA reads as TGTGCCAGCAGTTTAGATGGCGTTAGCACAGATACGCAGTATTTT.

The chain joins TRBV18 to TRBJ2-1; 8 nucleotides line up with TRBD2. Germline lookup yields CDR1 KGHSH and CDR2 LQKENI. With V trimmed by 8 bases and J by 11 bases, 20 bases remained unmatched. This CDR3 contains 16 residues. DNA of the CDR3: TGTGCCAGCCCCTCTTCGGGAGGGAGGGGGGCCGAGAAGCAGTTCTTC. Amino acids: CASPSSGGRGAEKQFF. Together with reference TRBV18 and TRBJ2-1, the CDR3 gives the full variable domain: NAGVMQNPRHLVRRRGQEARLRCSPMKGHSHVYWYRQLPEEGLKFMVYLQKENIIDESGMPKERFSAEFPKEGPSILRIQQVVRGDSAAYFCASPSSGGRGAEKQFFGPGTRLTVL.